This TCR beta chain came from a study of blood T cell repertoires in COVID-19. The CDR3 has 17 residues. Germline V gene data show CDR1 as MDHEN and CDR2 as SYDVKM. The V segment lost 6 bases and the J segment 0 bases; nucleotides outside the gene matches: 9. Data came from immunoSEQ multiplex PCR; TCRdb stores just in-frame clones and leaves some out. Among roughly 140,000 clones, about 84% were seen once, and the ten largest hold 10% to 15%. Sequenced: peripheral blood. The sequence came from a man aged 55 to 70 with active or convalescent COVID-19. The chain has TRBV28 and TRBJ1-2; 11 bases line up with TRBD1. In DNA form, the CDR3 reads TGTGCCAGCAGCCTTAGGACAGGGGGCCTTCCTAACTATGGCTACACCTTC. Its translation: CASSLRTGGLPNYGYTF.